This is a list of T cell receptor beta chains from one sample in a study of blood T cell repertoires in COVID-19. Assay used: immunoSEQ multiplex PCR; TCRdb lists only in-frame clones, some missing. The sample contains about 170,000 clones, about 80% of which appear only once. The sequencing sample was made of PBMCs or T cells enriched from blood (not recorded which). These receptors all come from a man aged 50 to 59 who had recovered from COVID-19. CDR3s include the opening cysteine and the closing phenylalanine or tryptophan. D genes are given only for firm matches. The size of a clone is reported for some rows only, either as once, few or many, or as a class for expanded clones.

clone size	J gene	V gene	D gene	CDR3 protein	CDR3 DNA
few	TRBJ2-7	TRBV6-2/TRBV6-3	TRBD2	CASSSGRSGGSEQYF	TGTGCCAGCAGTTCTGGGCGTAGCGGGGGATCTGAGCAGTACTTC
.	TRBJ1-2	TRBV7-9	TRBD1	CASSLERDRAVTF	TGTGCCAGCAGCTTAGAGCGGGACAGGGCTGTCACCTTC
.	TRBJ2-3	TRBV6-2/TRBV6-3	.	CASSYAPRERARTDTQYF	TGTGCCAGCAGTTACGCCCCCCGGGAGCGGGCCCGCACAGATACGCAGTATTTT
.	TRBJ2-3	TRBV5-5	.	CASSRQGTDTQYF	TGTGCCAGCAGCCGACAGGGCACAGATACGCAGTATTTT
.	TRBJ1-3	TRBV28	TRBD1	CASSPYLGQGTGNTIYF	TGTGCCAGCAGTCCCTACCTCGGACAGGGAACGGGAAACACCATATATTTT
.	TRBJ1-2	TRBV29-1	TRBD1	CSVEANRAGGGYTF	TGCAGCGTTGAAGCCAACAGGGCAGGGGGAGGCTACACCTTC
.	TRBJ1-1	TRBV11-3	.	CASSLFPGTEAFF	TGTGCCAGCAGCCTTTTCCCGGGCACTGAAGCTTTCTTT
.	TRBJ2-1	TRBV7-2	TRBD1	CASSGQGAEEQFF	TGTGCCAGCAGCGGGCAGGGGGCAGAAGAGCAGTTCTTC
.	TRBJ2-3	TRBV28	TRBD1	CASSHQGADTQYF	TGTGCCAGCAGTCACCAGGGGGCAGATACGCAGTATTTT
.	TRBJ2-7	TRBV11-2	.	CASSLGQGFYEQYF	TGTGCCAGCAGCTTAGGTCAGGGTTTCTACGAGCAGTACTTC
.	TRBJ2-1	TRBV6-1	.	CASSEMGGPYNEQFF	TGTGCCAGCAGTGAGATGGGGGGGCCCTACAATGAGCAGTTCTTC
.	TRBJ1-6	TRBV6-5	.	CASSFSLNSPLHF	TGTGCCAGCAGTTTCTCCCTTAATTCACCCCTCCACTTT
.	TRBJ1-2	TRBV19	TRBD1	CASRTGTGYGYTF	TGTGCCAGTAGAACCGGGACAGGGTATGGCTACACCTTC
few	TRBJ2-1	TRBV5-1	TRBD2	CASSSGLAGENNEQFF	TGCGCCAGCAGCAGCGGACTAGCGGGGGAAAACAATGAGCAGTTCTTC
.	TRBJ2-3	TRBV6-1	.	CASSDKATRVGTDTQYF	TGTGCCAGCAGTGATAAGGCCACACGGGTCGGCACAGATACGCAGTATTTT
.	TRBJ2-2	TRBV3-1/TRBV3-2	.	CASSQEGTAKLFF	TGTGCCAGCAGCCAAGAAGGGACTGCGAAGCTGTTTTTT
.	TRBJ1-4	TRBV6-5	.	CASKAGWTNEKLFF	TGTGCCAGCAAAGCAGGGTGGACTAATGAAAAACTGTTTTTT
.	TRBJ1-2	TRBV25-1	.	CASSEFGSDYGYTF	TGTGCCAGCAGTGAATTTGGCAGTGACTATGGCTACACCTTC
.	TRBJ1-4	TRBV15	TRBD1	CATSPRDSGYEKLFF	TGTGCCACCAGCCCCCGGGACAGTGGTTATGAAAAACTGTTTTTT
once	TRBJ2-3	TRBV10-3	TRBD2	CALPNRTSGGLSTDTQYF	TGTGCCTTACCTAACAGGACTAGCGGGGGCCTCAGCACAGATACGCAGTATTTT
.	TRBJ1-6	TRBV5-1	TRBD1	CASSWDRGGSPLHF	TGCGCCAGCAGCTGGGACAGGGGGGGTTCACCCCTCCACTTT
.	TRBJ2-7	TRBV12-3/TRBV12-4	.	CASSLRRAYEQYF	TGTGCCAGCAGTTTGAGACGGGCCTACGAGCAGTACTTC
.	TRBJ2-1	TRBV5-4	.	CASSLDLLNEQFF	TGTGCCAGCAGCTTGGATTTACTCAATGAGCAGTTCTTC
.	TRBJ1-2	TRBV4-1	.	CASSQLSYGYTF	TGCGCCAGCAGCCAATTGAGTTATGGCTACACCTTC
.	TRBJ2-7	TRBV6-5	TRBD2	CASWEGSSYEQYF	TGTGCCAGCTGGGAGGGAAGCTCCTACGAGCAGTACTTC
few	TRBJ2-1	TRBV5-1	TRBD2	CASSGAASGGAWKQFF	TGCGCCAGCAGCGGGGCTGCTAGCGGGGGGGCCTGGAAGCAGTTCTTC
.	TRBJ1-5	TRBV7-2	.	CASSPTGGGRRPQHF	TGTGCCAGCAGCCCGACGGGAGGGGGGCGGCGGCCCCAGCATTTT
.	TRBJ2-1	TRBV7-9	TRBD1	CASSLGTGGSFF	TGTGCCAGCAGCTTGGGGACAGGAGGGTCGTTCTTC
once	TRBJ2-1	TRBV24-1	TRBD1	CATSPAPGQAPWNEQFF	TGTGCCACCAGTCCAGCTCCGGGACAGGCCCCTTGGAATGAGCAGTTCTTC
.	TRBJ2-2	TRBV3-1/TRBV3-2	.	CASSQAVELFF	TGTGCCAGCAGCCAAGCAGTGGAGCTGTTTTTT
.	TRBJ1-2	TRBV28	.	CASSTQTNYGYTF	TGTGCCAGCAGTACACAGACTAACTATGGCTACACCTTC
.	TRBJ1-4	TRBV5-1	TRBD1	CASSLATGQVEKLFF	TGCGCCAGCAGCTTGGCGACAGGACAGGTTGAAAAACTGTTTTTT
.	TRBJ1-3	TRBV10-3	TRBD1	CAISEGTGPSGNTIYF	TGTGCCATCAGTGAGGGGACAGGGCCATCTGGAAACACCATATATTTT
.	TRBJ1-2	TRBV5-4	.	CASSSGAGGYTF	TGTGCCAGCAGCTCGGGAGCGGGGGGCTACACCTTC
.	TRBJ1-1	TRBV29-1	.	CSASDGEAFF	TGCAGCGCATCTGACGGGGAAGCTTTCTTT
.	TRBJ2-5	TRBV4-1	TRBD2	CASSQASSGGNQETQYF	TGCGCCAGCAGCCAAGCTTCTAGCGGGGGAAACCAAGAGACCCAGTACTTC
few	TRBJ1-2	TRBV11-2	.	CASSSYYGLTDGYTF	TGTGCCAGCAGCTCCTACTACGGACTGACGGATGGCTACACCTTC
.	TRBJ2-2	TRBV4-1	.	CASSLGRESGELFF	TGCGCCAGCAGCCTCGGACGGGAGTCCGGGGAGCTGTTTTTT
.	TRBJ1-5	TRBV19	.	CASSIPPRGGVRQPQHF	TGTGCCAGTAGTATTCCCCCCAGAGGGGGGGTCAGGCAGCCCCAGCATTTT
.	TRBJ2-7	TRBV27	.	CASSLGGDLQEQYF	TGTGCCAGCAGTTTAGGAGGGGACCTTCAAGAGCAGTACTTC
.	TRBJ2-7	TRBV6-1	.	CASSEGWRSGAMRYEQYF	TGTGCCAGCAGTGAAGGGTGGCGGTCAGGGGCGATGAGGTACGAGCAGTACTTC
.	TRBJ1-2	TRBV4-1	.	CASSQGATNYGYTF	TGCGCCAGCAGCCAAGGGGCCACTAACTATGGCTACACCTTC
.	TRBJ1-2	TRBV18	.	CASSPPSGKGYTF	TGTGCCAGCTCACCACCCTCAGGGAAGGGCTACACCTTC
.	TRBJ2-4	TRBV29-1	TRBD2	CSVGSPSGGKNIQYF	TGCAGCGTTGGTTCCCCTAGCGGGGGGAAAAACATTCAGTACTTC
.	TRBJ1-4	TRBV9	.	CASSVAAGTNEKLFF	TGTGCCAGCAGCGTAGCGGCAGGGACAAATGAAAAACTGTTTTTT
.	TRBJ1-2	TRBV18	.	CASSPGRGGYTF	TGTGCCAGCTCCCCGGGTCGTGGTGGCTACACCTTC
once	TRBJ1-5	TRBV7-8	.	CASSLVFGRDNQPQHF	TGTGCCAGCAGCTTAGTGTTCGGCAGGGATAATCAGCCCCAGCATTTT
once	TRBJ1-2	TRBV12-5	.	CASGLVLPRQDYGYTF	TGTGCTAGTGGTTTGGTACTCCCCCGACAGGACTATGGCTACACCTTC
.	TRBJ1-3	TRBV5-5	.	CASSNRGSGNTIYF	TGTGCCAGCAGCAACCGCGGCTCTGGAAACACCATATATTTT
.	TRBJ1-2	TRBV29-1	.	CSVEVDTPFGYTF	TGCAGCGTTGAAGTGGACACACCCTTTGGCTACACCTTC
.	TRBJ2-7	TRBV4-1	.	CASSQRLASSYEQYF	TGCGCCAGCAGCCAACGCCTCGCTAGCTCCTACGAGCAGTACTTC
.	TRBJ2-5	TRBV5-4	.	CATGGIQETQYF	TGTGCCACCGGGGGAATTCAAGAGACCCAGTACTTC
.	TRBJ2-7	TRBV12-5	.	CASGGDRFYEQYF	TGTGCTAGTGGTGGAGACAGGTTCTACGAGCAGTACTTC
.	TRBJ2-1	TRBV6-1	TRBD2	CASSAGTSGGDEQFF	TGTGCCAGCAGCGCCGGGACTAGCGGGGGCGATGAGCAGTTCTTC
.	TRBJ1-4	TRBV28	TRBD1	CASSRSGQGRVEKLFF	TGTGCCAGCAGTCGATCGGGACAGGGGAGGGTAGAAAAACTGTTTTTT